A single sample is the source of the 26 T cell receptor beta chains below, sequenced in a study of read filtering for tumor transcriptome and immune sequencing. From approximately 400 ng of RNA, a library with molecular barcoded alpha/delta and beta/gamma adaptors was made. TCRdb fed the reads into MiXCR, producing one record per CDR3 protein. The table shows over 45,000 distinct CDR3 sequences, with roughly 19% occurring only once. Source material: a population of CD138-negative cells sorted from bone marrow. These receptors were collected from a donor at least 40 years old with multiple myeloma.

This clonotype was seen ten or more times. CDR3 loop: CASSLGPDNNEQFF. The CDR3, as DNA: TGTGCCAGCAGCTTAGGTCCGGACAACAATGAGCAGTTCTTC. The chain recombines TRBV7-3 with TRBJ2-1; TRBD1 might be the D (5 bases). The CDR3 is 14 residues long. V was cut by 2 bases and J by 5 bases, with 10 bases left in between. Germline V gene sequence: CDR1 SGHTA, CDR2 FQGTGA.

At least ten counts were recorded for this clonotype. The chain combines TRBV20-1 with TRBJ2-5, with 8 positions matching TRBD2. The V gene end was trimmed by 6 bases and the J gene end by 3 bases; junction bases not matched to a gene: 9. CDR1 is DFQATT and CDR2 is SNEGSKA in the germline V gene (reference sequence). CDR3 size: 14 residues. CDR3 region: CSAYPSGYKETQYF. CDR3 nucleotide sequence: TGCAGTGCCTATCCTAGCGGGTATAAAGAGACCCAGTACTTC.

This clonotype came up a few times. The chain links TRBV6-4 to TRBJ2-2; 11 bases match TRBD2. This CDR3 comprises 15 residues. V lost 5 bases, J lost 5 bases, and 4 bases stayed unmatched. Germline CDR1 MRHNA, CDR2 SNTAGT. The DNA of the CDR3 is TGTGCCAGCAGTCCGACTAGCGGGATAACCGGGGAGCTGTTTTTT. Amino acids: CASSPTSGITGELFF.

This clonotype was recorded at least ten times. The chain recombines TRBV5-1 with TRBJ2-1; 8 positions agree with TRBD2. The CDR3 length is 15 residues. Germline CDR1 is SGHRS and CDR2 is YFSETQ. V lost 3 bases, J lost 4 bases, and 6 bases stayed unmatched. DNA of the CDR3: TGCGCCAGCAGCTGGAGCGGGGGAGGGTACAATGAGCAGTTCTTC. Its protein product is CASSWSGGGYNEQFF.

Note on this clonotype: Just one base apart from a much larger clone, this may be a read error. The gene calls are TRBV3-1 and TRBJ1-1, with D unclear. Germline V gene sequence: CDR1 LGHDT, CDR2 YNNKEL (reference sequence). Trimming took 1 base from V and 6 from J, leaving 15 bases between them. The CDR3 runs 15 residues. The CDR3 bases are TGTGCCAGCAGCCAAGGCCCCTGGGTCAACGCTGAAGCTTTCTTT. Encoded protein: CASSQGPWVNAEAFF.

At least ten counts were recorded for this clonotype. The J gene is TRBJ2-2, the V gene TRBV20-1; a possible D gene is TRBD1 (5 bases). Germline lookup yields CDR1 DFQATT and CDR2 SNEGSKA (reference sequence). With 0 bases removed from V and 6 bases from J, the gap between germline ends came to 8 bases. The length of the CDR3 is 13 residues. The CDR3 sequence is CSARDSGSGELFF. The CDR3 nucleotides are TGCAGTGCTAGAGACTCAGGGTCCGGGGAGCTGTTTTTT.

The chain employs TRBV20-1 and TRBJ1-4; D unresolved. The V end lost 1 base, the J end lost 5 bases, and 14 bases lay between the germline ends. This CDR3 region has 15 residues. Per germline, CDR1 DFQATT and CDR2 SNEGSKA (reference sequence). This CDR3 is CSARGGPEPNEKLFF. The CDR3, as DNA: TGCAGTGCTAGAGGGGGTCCGGAGCCGAATGAAAAACTGTTTTTT.

Only one count was recorded for this clonotype. One end of the junction is discordant with germline, which a read error may explain. The gene calls are TRBV7-3 and TRBJ2-2; 7 bases line up with TRBD2. The CDR3 is 17 amino acids. Germline V gives CDR1 SGHTA, CDR2 FQGTGA. CDR3 DNA sequence: TGTACCAGCAGCGCCCCTAGCGGAAGTTATCGGCCCGGGGAGCTGTTTTTT. Protein product: CTSSAPSGSYRPGELFF.

For this clonotype: A junction end diverges from the germline sequence, so it may reflect a read error. The rearrangement links TRBV29-1 to TRBJ2-1; D may be TRBD1 or TRBD2 (5 bases each). The CDR3 length is 12 residues. The V gene's germline CDR1 is SQVTM and CDR2 ANQGSEA. CDR3 protein: CSVPGPNNERFF. The CDR3 nucleotides are TGCAGCGTCCCGGGGCCGAACAATGAGCGGTTCTTC.

This clonotype was seen ten or more times. J is TRBJ1-5 and V is TRBV7-8, with D tentatively TRBD1 (5 bases). The V and J ends lost 0 bases and 4 bases respectively, with 10 bases between them. The germline V gene has CDR1 SGHVS and CDR2 FQNEAQ. The CDR3 extends over 15 amino acids. The CDR3 DNA is TGTGCCAGCAGCTTAGCCCAGGGAGTAAATCAGCCCCAGCATTTT. Protein sequence: CASSLAQGVNQPQHF.

This sequence joins TRBV28 and TRBJ1-4; no definite D call. Germline V gene sequence: CDR1 MDHEN, CDR2 SYDVKM. This CDR3 is 14 amino acids long. V lost 4 bases and J 0 bases, leaving 6 bases between the germline ends. CDR3 sequence: CASSYATTNEKLFF. The CDR3 bases are TGTGCCAGCAGTTACGCCACAACTAATGAAAAACTGTTTTTT.

To note about this clonotype: This clone may be a read error of a much larger clone one base away. The rearrangement joins TRBV20-1 to TRBJ1-2, with a tentative D call TRBD1 (5 bases). This CDR3 has 13 residues. Germline-derived CDR1 and CDR2 are DFQATT and SNEGSKA (reference sequence). Trimming took 0 bases from V and 8 from J, leaving 13 bases between them. CDR3 bases: TGCAGTGCTAGAGATTACAGAAGGGGCGGCTACACCTTC. It translates to CSARDYRRGGYTF.

This clonotype came up many times. CDR3 sequence: CSARGTGPETQYF. CDR3 nucleotide sequence: TGCAGTGCTAGAGGGACAGGGCCGGAGACCCAGTACTTC. The gene calls are TRBV20-1 and TRBJ2-5; 8 bases are a match to TRBD1. Germline assignment: CDR1 DFQATT and CDR2 SNEGSKA (reference sequence). J gave up 5 bases and V 1 base, and 3 bases lay outside the gene matches. This CDR3 has 13 residues.

Note on this clonotype: This may stem from a read error, because a much larger clone lies one nucleotide away. The chain combines TRBV5-1 with TRBJ1-1; the D is unclear. Germline CDR1 SGHRS, CDR2 YFSETQ. The CDR3 consists of 15 residues. V was clipped by 0 bases and J by 5 bases, with 14 bases between them. CDR3 loop: CASSLVGGGRTEAFF. The CDR3 DNA follows: TGCGCCAGCAGCTTGGTTGGCGGTGGGAGGACTGAAGCTTTCTTT. Based on the CDR3 plus reference TRBV5-1 and TRBJ1-1, the full variable domain is KAGVTQTPRYLIKTRGQQVTLSCSPISGHRSVSWYQQTPGQGLQFLFEYFSETQRNKGNFPGRFSGRQFSNSRSEMNVSTLELGDSALYLCASSLVGGGRTEAFFGQGTRLTVV.

The chain combines TRBV12-3 or TRBV12-4 with TRBJ1-1; a weak D match, TRBD1 (6 bases). Deletions cut 1 base from V and 0 bases from J, with 12 bases between. The CDR3 is made up of 16 amino acids. In nucleotides, the CDR3 is TGTGCCAGCAGTTTAGATGGAGGGACAATGAACACTGAAGCTTTCTTT. Residues: CASSLDGGTMNTEAFF.

This clonotype was found many times. The chain couples TRBV7-8 to TRBJ2-7, with TRBD2 matching 8 bases. The junction had 7 bases not matched to a gene; V was cut back by 6 bases and J by 3 bases. Germline V lookup: CDR1 SGHVS, CDR2 FQNEAQ. There are 14 residues in the CDR3. The CDR3 loop reads CASSFKRENYEQYF. The CDR3 region has the DNA TGTGCCAGCAGTTTCAAGCGGGAGAACTACGAGCAGTACTTC. Variable domain in full (rest from reference TRBV7-8 and TRBJ2-7): GAGVSQSPRYKVAKRGQDVALRCDPISGHVSLFWYQQALGQGPEFLTYFQNEAQLDKSGLPSDRFFAERPEGSVSTLKIQRTQQEDSAVYLCASSFKRENYEQYFGPGTRLTVT.

The chain uses TRBV16 and TRBJ1-4; D might be TRBD1 (6 bases). This CDR3 spans 15 amino acids. V was cut by 0 bases and J by 7 bases, with 12 bases left in between. Germline CDR1 is KGHSY and CDR2 is FQNENV. The CDR3 DNA reads as TGTGCCAGCAGCCAATCGCACAGGGATGGTGAAAAACTGTTTTTT. It is translated as CASSQSHRDGEKLFF. Supplemented by reference TRBV16 and TRBJ1-4, the full variable domain reads GEEVAQTPKHLVRGEGQKAKLYCAPIKGHSYVFWYQQVLKNEFKFLISFQNENVFDETGMPKERFSAKCLPNSPCSLEIQATKLEDSAVYFCASSQSHRDGEKLFFGSGTQLSVL.

This clonotype came up a few times. J is TRBJ1-1 and V is TRBV20-1; no clear D. Germline CDR1 and CDR2: DFQATT and SNEGSKA (reference sequence). Trimming left V 3 bases short and J 1 base short, with 18 bases between. The CDR3 loop spans 16 amino acids. In DNA, the CDR3 is TGCAGTGCTAGCCCATTGGCTAGGATGGCGAACACTGAAGCTTTCTTT. Protein product: CSASPLARMANTEAFF.

This clonotype was recorded many times. This sequence joins TRBV29-1 and TRBJ1-1, with TRBD1 matching 7 bases. The CDR3 loop spans 13 amino acids. Germline V gene sequence: CDR1 SQVTM, CDR2 ANQGSEA. The V segment lost 5 bases and the J segment 3 bases; nucleotides outside the gene matches: 6. The CDR3 bases are TGCAGCGTTTTCACAGGGGCTGACACTGAAGCTTTCTTT. This gives the protein CSVFTGADTEAFF.

This clonotype was seen repeatedly, ten times or more. This chain links TRBV29-1 with TRBJ2-7; D tentatively fits TRBD1 or TRBD2 (5 bases each). The V end lost 3 bases, the J end lost 3 bases, and 15 bases lay between the germline ends. Germline values: CDR1 SQVTM, CDR2 ANQGSEA. The CDR3 totals 14 residues. This CDR3 reads CSVDLGRGDYEQYF. The CDR3 nucleotides are TGCAGCGTTGATTTGGGGAGAGGGGACTACGAGCAGTACTTC.

The genes are TRBV18 and TRBJ2-5, with D unclear. The CDR3 runs to 13 residues. Trimming took off 1 base at V and 5 bases at J, with 8 bases between the two ends. Germline V gene sequence: CDR1 KGHSH, CDR2 LQKENI. CDR3 nucleotides: TGTGCCAGCTCACCACAGCCCGGCGAGACCCAGTACTTC. Translated: CASSPQPGETQYF.

V gene TRBV29-1 combines with J gene TRBJ2-5, with TRBD2 identical over 7 bases. Looked up from germline, CDR1 is SQVTM and CDR2 is ANQGSEA. J gave up 2 bases and V 6 bases, and 9 bases lay outside the gene matches. The CDR3 has 14 residues. The CDR3 sequence is CSVELTGGQETQYF. The CDR3 region has the DNA TGCAGCGTGGAACTAACGGGGGGACAAGAGACCCAGTACTTC.

This clonotype was recorded a few times. The gene calls are TRBV20-1 and TRBJ2-4, with 13 positions matching TRBD2. V was clipped by 0 bases and J by 5 bases; unmatched bases: 4. The CDR3 has 16 amino acids. The germline gives CDR1 DFQATT, CDR2 SNEGSKA (reference sequence). The CDR3 here is CSARETGTSGENIQYF. The CDR3 coding sequence is TGCAGTGCTAGAGAAACCGGGACTAGCGGGGAAAACATTCAGTACTTC.

The chain employs TRBV28 and TRBJ1-5, with TRBD1 as a possible D gene (5 bases). From germline, CDR1 is MDHEN and CDR2 SYDVKM. The CDR3 extends over 17 amino acids. V was shortened by 6 bases and J by 2 bases, with 20 bases between the two germline ends. The CDR3 is CASRSQRPGKGNQPQHF. In DNA, the CDR3 is TGTGCCAGCAGATCCCAACGGCCAGGGAAAGGCAATCAGCCCCAGCATTTT.

There are a few counts of this clonotype. V and J are TRBV3-1 and TRBJ2-5; D not certain. Trimming removed 2 bases at V and 1 base at J, with 8 bases between. Germline V lookup: CDR1 LGHDT, CDR2 YNNKEL (reference sequence). This CDR3 region has 14 residues. CDR3 in amino acids: CASSQHASQETQYF. CDR3 bases: TGTGCCAGCAGCCAACATGCCTCCCAAGAGACCCAGTACTTC.

A word on this clonotype: The junction departs from the called germline gene at one end, perhaps through a read error. The chain links TRBV7-7 to TRBJ2-2; tentative D call: TRBD2 (5 bases). Per the germline V gene, CDR1 is SSHAT and CDR2 is FNYEAQ (reference sequence). CDR3 length equals 16 residues. The CDR3 loop reads CASSPRVARGSGELFF. The CDR3 DNA is TGTGCTAGCAGCCCACGGGTGGCCCGCGGGTCCGGGGAGCTGTTTTTT.